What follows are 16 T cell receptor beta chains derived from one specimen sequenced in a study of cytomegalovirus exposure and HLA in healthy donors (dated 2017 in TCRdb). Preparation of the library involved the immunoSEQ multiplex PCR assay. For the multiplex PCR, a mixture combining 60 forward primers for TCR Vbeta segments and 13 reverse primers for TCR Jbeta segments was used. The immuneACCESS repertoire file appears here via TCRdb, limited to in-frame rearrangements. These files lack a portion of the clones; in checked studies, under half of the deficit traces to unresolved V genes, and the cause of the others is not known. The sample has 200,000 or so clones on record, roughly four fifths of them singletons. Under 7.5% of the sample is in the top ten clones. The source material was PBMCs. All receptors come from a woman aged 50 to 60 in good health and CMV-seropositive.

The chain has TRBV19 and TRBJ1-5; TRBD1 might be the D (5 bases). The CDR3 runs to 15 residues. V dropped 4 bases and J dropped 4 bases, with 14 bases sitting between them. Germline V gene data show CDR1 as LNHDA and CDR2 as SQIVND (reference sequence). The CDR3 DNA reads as TGTGCCAGTAGTACCTCCAGGGAAGTAAATCAGCCCCAGCATTTT. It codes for CASSTSREVNQPQHF.

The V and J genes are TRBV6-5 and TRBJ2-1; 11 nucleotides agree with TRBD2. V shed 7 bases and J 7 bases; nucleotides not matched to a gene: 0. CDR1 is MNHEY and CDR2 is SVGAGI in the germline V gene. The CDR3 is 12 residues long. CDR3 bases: TGTGCCAGCACTAGCGGGAGGAATGAGCAGTTCTTC. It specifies CASTSGRNEQFF.

CDR3 coding DNA: TGTGCCAGCTCACCAGGGGCCGGACAGGACTACGAGCAGTACTTC. It translates to CASSPGAGQDYEQYF. The J gene is TRBJ2-7, the V gene TRBV18, with 7 nucleotides matching TRBD1. The germline V gene has CDR1 KGHSH and CDR2 LQKENI. The CDR3 covers 15 residues. Trimming at V came to 2 bases and at J to 3 bases, leaving 7 bases not matched to a gene.

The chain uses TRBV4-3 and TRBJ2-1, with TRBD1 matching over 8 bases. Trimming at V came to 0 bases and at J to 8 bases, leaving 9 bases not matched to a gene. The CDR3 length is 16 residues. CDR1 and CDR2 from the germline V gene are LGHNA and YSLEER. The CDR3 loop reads CASSQDYGQGGDEQFF. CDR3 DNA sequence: TGCGCCAGCAGCCAAGATTACGGACAGGGTGGCGATGAGCAGTTCTTC.

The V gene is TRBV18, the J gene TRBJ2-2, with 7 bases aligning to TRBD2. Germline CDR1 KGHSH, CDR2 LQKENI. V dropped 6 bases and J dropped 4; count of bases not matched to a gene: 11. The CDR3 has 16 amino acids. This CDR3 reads CASSVPGLAVTGELFF. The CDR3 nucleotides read TGTGCCAGCTCCGTACCAGGGCTAGCGGTCACCGGGGAGCTGTTTTTT.

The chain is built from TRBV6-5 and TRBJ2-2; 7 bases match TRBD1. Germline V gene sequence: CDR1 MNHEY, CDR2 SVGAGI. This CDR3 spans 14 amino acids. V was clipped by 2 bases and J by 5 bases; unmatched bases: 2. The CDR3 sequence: CASSYGTVTGELFF. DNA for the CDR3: TGTGCCAGCAGTTACGGGACAGTAACCGGGGAGCTGTTTTTT.

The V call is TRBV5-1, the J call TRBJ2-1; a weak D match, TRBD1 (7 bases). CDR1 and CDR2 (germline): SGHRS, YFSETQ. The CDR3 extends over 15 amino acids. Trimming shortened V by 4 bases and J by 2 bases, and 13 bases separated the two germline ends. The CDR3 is CASSPGDSPYNEQFF. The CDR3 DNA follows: TGCGCCAGCAGCCCGGGGGACAGCCCCTACAATGAGCAGTTCTTC. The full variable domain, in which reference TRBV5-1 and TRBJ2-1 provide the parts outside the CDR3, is KAGVTQTPRYLIKTRGQQVTLSCSPISGHRSVSWYQQTPGQGLQFLFEYFSETQRNKGNFPGRFSGRQFSNSRSEMNVSTLELGDSALYLCASSPGDSPYNEQFFGPGTRLTVL.

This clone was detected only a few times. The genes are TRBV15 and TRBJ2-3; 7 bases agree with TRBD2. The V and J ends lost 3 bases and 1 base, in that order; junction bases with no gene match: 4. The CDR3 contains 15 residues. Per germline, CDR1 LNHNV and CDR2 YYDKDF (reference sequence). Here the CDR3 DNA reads TGTGCCACCAGCAGCGGGGCGGGGGGCACAGATACGCAGTATTTT. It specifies CATSSGAGGTDTQYF. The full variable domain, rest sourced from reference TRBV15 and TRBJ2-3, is DAMVIQNPRYQVTQFGKPVTLSCSQTLNHNVMYWYQQKSSQAPKLLFHYYDKDFNNEADTPDNFQSRRPNTSFCFLDIRSPGLGDTAMYLCATSSGAGGTDTQYFGPGTRLTVL.

CDR3 DNA: TGTGCCAGCAGCTTATTTCGGGTAGCCGGGGAGCTGTTTTTT. This sequence encodes CASSLFRVAGELFF. This chain joins TRBV7-2 and TRBJ2-2; D is ambiguous. CDR3 length equals 14 residues. Germline-derived CDR1 and CDR2 are SGHTA and FQGNSA. With 2 bases removed from V and 6 bases from J, the gap between germline ends came to 10 bases.

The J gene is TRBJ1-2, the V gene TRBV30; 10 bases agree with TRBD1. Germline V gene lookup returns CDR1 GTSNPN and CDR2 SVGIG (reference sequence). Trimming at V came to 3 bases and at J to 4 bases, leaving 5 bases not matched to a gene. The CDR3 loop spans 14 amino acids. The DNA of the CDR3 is TGTGCCTGGAGCCCCGGACAGGGGGTCTATGGCTACACCTTC. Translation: CAWSPGQGVYGYTF.

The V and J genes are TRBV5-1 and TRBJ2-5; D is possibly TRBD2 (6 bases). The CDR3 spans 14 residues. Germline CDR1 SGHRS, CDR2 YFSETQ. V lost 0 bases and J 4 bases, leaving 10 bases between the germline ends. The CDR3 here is CASSLGPGVETQYF. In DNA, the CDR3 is TGCGCCAGCAGCTTGGGGCCGGGGGTAGAGACCCAGTACTTC.

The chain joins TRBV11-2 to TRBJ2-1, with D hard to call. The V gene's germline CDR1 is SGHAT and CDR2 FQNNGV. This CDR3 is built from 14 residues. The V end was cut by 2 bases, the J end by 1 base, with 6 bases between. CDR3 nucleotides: TGTGCCAGCAGCTTAAGTAGTTCCTACAATGAGCAGTTCTTC. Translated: CASSLSSSYNEQFF.

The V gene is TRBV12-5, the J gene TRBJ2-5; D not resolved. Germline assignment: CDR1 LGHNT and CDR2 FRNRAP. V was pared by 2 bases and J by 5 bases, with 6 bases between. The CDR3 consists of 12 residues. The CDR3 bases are TGTGCTAGTGGTTTGTATGAGGAGACCCAGTACTTC. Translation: CASGLYEETQYF.

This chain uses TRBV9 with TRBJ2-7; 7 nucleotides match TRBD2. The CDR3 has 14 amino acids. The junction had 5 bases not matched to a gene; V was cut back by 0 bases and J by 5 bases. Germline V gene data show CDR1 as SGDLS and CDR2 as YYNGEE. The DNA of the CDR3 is TGTGCCAGCAGCGTAGCGGGAGGATCCCACGAGCAGTACTTC. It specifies CASSVAGGSHEQYF.

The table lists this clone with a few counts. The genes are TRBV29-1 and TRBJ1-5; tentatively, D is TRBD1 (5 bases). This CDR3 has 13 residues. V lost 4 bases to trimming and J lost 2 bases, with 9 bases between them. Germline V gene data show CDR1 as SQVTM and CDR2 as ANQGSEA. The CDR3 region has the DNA TGCAGCGTTGCCAGGGAAGGCAATCAGCCCCAGCATTTT. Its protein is CSVAREGNQPQHF.

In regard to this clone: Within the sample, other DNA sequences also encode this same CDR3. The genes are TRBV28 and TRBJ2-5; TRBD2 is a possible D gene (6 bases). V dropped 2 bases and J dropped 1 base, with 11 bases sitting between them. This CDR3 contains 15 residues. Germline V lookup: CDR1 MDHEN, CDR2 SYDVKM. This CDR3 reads CASSLGGGGQETQYF. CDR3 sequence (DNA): TGTGCCAGCAGTTTAGGGGGAGGCGGCCAAGAGACCCAGTACTTC.